This is a list of T cell receptor beta chains from one sample in a study of identical twins. Each CDR3 protein gets one entry after TCRdb re-called the 5' RACE reads with MiXCR. The data hold around 1.7 million distinct CDR3 sequences, with around a third observed a single time. The sequenced sample consisted of cord blood. These TCRs come from a newborn girl in good health. Each CDR3 is given with its conserved first and last residue. A D gene is named only where the DNA matches it firmly. A row's size may be missing; if present it is once, few, many or a size class.

clone_size j_call v_call d_call cdr3_nt cdr3_aa
NA TRBJ2-7 TRBV6-5 TRBD2 TGTGCCAGCAGTTACTATGCGGGAGTGGGTTACGAGCAGTACTTC CASSYYAGVGYEQYF
NA TRBJ2-1 TRBV7-2 NA TGTGCCAGCAGCTTAAAACCGTGGCTAGCGTGGTTGAATGAGCAGTTCTTC CASSLKPWLAWLNEQFF
once TRBJ2-3 TRBV20-1 TRBD2 TGCAGTGCTAGACGCGGGAGTAGAACAGATACGCAGTATTTT CSARRGSRTDTQYF
once TRBJ1-2 TRBV2 NA TGTGCCAGCAGTGACGGGGCTCGCCTTAGGGGCTACACCTTC CASSDGARLRGYTF
NA TRBJ2-5 TRBV24-1 TRBD1 TGTGCCACCAGTGATCCCAGACAGGGTTGGACCCAGTACTTC CATSDPRQGWTQYF
NA TRBJ1-1 TRBV10-1 NA TGCGCCAGCAGTGACGAACAGACGGTGTGGACTGAAGCTTTCTTT CASSDEQTVWTEAFF
few TRBJ2-1 TRBV6-5 TRBD2 TGTGCCAGCAGTTACGAATCGCTAGCGGGAGCTTTGCACAATGAGCAGTTCTTC CASSYESLAGALHNEQFF
NA TRBJ2-1 TRBV12-3/TRBV12-4 NA TGTGCCAGCAGTAAACCAGGGGACTTCCCGATCCACGTCTACAATGAGCAGTTCTTC CASSKPGDFPIHVYNEQFF
few TRBJ2-3 TRBV6-5 TRBD2 TGTGCCAGCAGTTACGCGGGACTAGCGGGAGGGCCAGATACGCAGTATTTT CASSYAGLAGGPDTQYF
many TRBJ2-3 TRBV29-1 TRBD2 TGCAGCGCCCTGACTAGCAGGCATACGCAGTATTTT CSALTSRHTQYF
few TRBJ2-1 TRBV5-1 TRBD2 TGCGCCAGCAGCTCTCGACTAGCGGCGTATTACAATGAGCAGTTCTTC CASSSRLAAYYNEQFF
NA TRBJ1-2 TRBV7-9 NA TGTGCCAGCAGCTTAAGGGACGAAGGAGCTAACTATGGCTACACCTTC CASSLRDEGANYGYTF
few TRBJ1-1 TRBV12-5 TRBD1 TGTGCTAGTGGTTGGACCCCGGGACAGGGGTTCGCTGAAGCTTTCTTT CASGWTPGQGFAEAFF